This T cell receptor beta chain comes out of a study of Ad26.COV2.S vaccination and SARS-CoV-2 variants. Study details: Ad26.COV2.S was injected intramuscularly once or twice, 56 days apart.

Specified treatment: roughly 19 received Ad26.COV2.S at low or high dose, single or two shots; about five received placebo; per-sample allocation not given. The investigators took samples on day 63 after the first vaccine or placebo injection. It was Wuhan-strain SARS-CoV-2 spike that the Ad26 vaccine vector expressed. CDR1 and CDR2 (germline): PRHDT, FYEKMQ (reference sequence). The length of the CDR3 is 16 residues. V lost 1 base and J lost 3, with 12 bases in between. The table came from immunoSEQ multiplex PCR; TCRdb's copy has only in-frame clones and leaves some out. The sample includes around 340,000 clones, roughly 90% of them seen just once.

The chain recombines TRBV13 with TRBJ1-4; perhaps TRBD1 as D (6 bases). The material sequenced was peripheral blood, taken in a trial of Ad26.COV2.S vaccine versus placebo. This TCR was sampled from a person aged 18-65 years who received the Ad26.COV2.S COVID-19 vaccine or a placebo. CDR3 nucleotides: TGTGCCAGCAGCTTAGCGACAGGTCGAGCTAATGAAAAACTGTTTTTT. Protein: CASSLATGRANEKLFF.